One sample yielded the 9 T cell receptor beta chains listed below, sequenced in a study of T cell responses to AZD1222 COVID-19 vaccine. This table comes from immunoSEQ multiplex PCR, and its TCRdb copy is limited to in-frame clones, with some not included. The sample shows under 100,000 clones, approximately 89% of them seen only once. The material was peripheral blood, obtained 28 days after the second AZD1222 dose. These receptors came from an adult who received the AZD1222 COVID-19 vaccine.

The V and J genes are TRBV6-5 and TRBJ2-7; D is perhaps TRBD1 or TRBD2 (5 bases each). Trimming pared 5 bases from V and 9 bases from J, leaving 17 bases between. This CDR3 region has 13 residues. CDR1 and CDR2 from the germline V gene are MNHEY and SVGAGI. CDR3 nucleotides: TGTGCCAGCAGTCGGGCCGGGACCCCAGGGCAGTACGTC. Its translation is CASSRAGTPGQYV.

The V gene is TRBV2, the J gene TRBJ1-1, with D perhaps matching TRBD1 (6 bases). V lost 5 bases, J lost 0 bases, and 16 bases lay in between. Per germline, CDR1 SNHLY and CDR2 FYNNEI. The CDR3 length is 16 residues. The CDR3 reads CASSLYGGRMNTEAFF. CDR3 sequence (DNA): TGTGCCAGCAGTTTATACGGGGGCCGAATGAACACTGAAGCTTTCTTT.

The V and J genes are TRBV5-1 and TRBJ1-1, with D possibly TRBD1 on 5 matching bases. Trimming pared 5 bases from V and 0 bases from J, leaving 17 bases between. Germline V CDR1 and CDR2: SGHRS, YFSETQ. This CDR3 has 16 residues. CDR3 nucleotide sequence: TGCGCCAGCAGAGTTCGATCGGGACGGCTGAACACTGAAGCTTTCTTT. Protein: CASRVRSGRLNTEAFF. The full variable domain, rest sourced from reference TRBV5-1 and TRBJ1-1, is KAGVTQTPRYLIKTRGQQVTLSCSPISGHRSVSWYQQTPGQGLQFLFEYFSETQRNKGNFPGRFSGRQFSNSRSEMNVSTLELGDSALYLCASRVRSGRLNTEAFFGQGTRLTVV.

This chain connects TRBV7-9 to TRBJ2-5, with no clear D. CDR3 length: 13 amino acids. V shed 5 bases and J shed 6 bases, with 13 bases lying between them. In germline, CDR1 is SEHNR, CDR2 FQNEAQ (reference sequence). The CDR3 is CASSRPDSQTQYF. Written as DNA, the CDR3 is TGTGCCAGCAGCCGCCCAGACTCGCAGACCCAGTACTTC. Combining the CDR3 with reference TRBV7-9 and TRBJ2-5 gives the whole variable domain DTGVSQNPRHKITKRGQNVTFRCDPISEHNRLYWYRQTLGQGPEFLTYFQNEAQLEKSRLLSDRFSAERPKGSFSTLEIQRTEQGDSAMYLCASSRPDSQTQYFGPGTRLLVL.

The genes are TRBV5-6 and TRBJ1-3; D is unresolved. This CDR3 has 14 residues. Germline V CDR1 and CDR2: SGHDT, YYEEEE. Trimming took 2 bases from V and 2 from J, leaving 8 bases between them. The CDR3 spells CASSLFEAGNTIYF. CDR3 in DNA: TGTGCCAGCAGCTTATTTGAGGCTGGAAACACCATATATTTT.

This clone was detected once. CDR3 residues: CASSPGPRGGLTGELFF. The CDR3 region has the DNA TGTGCCAGCAGCCCGGGTCCGCGGGGGGGCCTGACCGGGGAGCTGTTTTTT. The chain links TRBV7-6 to TRBJ2-2; 9 bases fit TRBD2. The CDR3 totals 17 residues. Germline trimming cut 5 bases from V and 5 bases from J; bases unmatched to any gene: 12. The germline V gene encodes CDR1 SGHVS and CDR2 FNYEAQ.

The V and J genes are TRBV27 and TRBJ2-2; D is uncertain. This CDR3 contains 13 residues. Germline lookup yields CDR1 MNHEY and CDR2 SMNVEV (reference sequence). The V and J ends lost 2 bases and 5 bases respectively, with 6 bases between them. CDR3 sequence: CASSLTGTGELFF. The DNA of the CDR3 is TGTGCCAGCAGTTTAACCGGGACCGGGGAGCTGTTTTTT.

This chain uses TRBV11-3 with TRBJ2-5; no clear D gene. The V end lost 4 bases, the J end lost 5 bases, and 17 bases lay between the germline ends. Germline CDR1 reads SGHNT; CDR2 reads YENEEA. This CDR3 comprises 15 residues. The CDR3 loop reads CASSSRTDLTETQYF. The CDR3 DNA follows: TGTGCCAGCAGCTCCCGCACAGACCTTACTGAGACCCAGTACTTC.

The table lists this clone with a count of one. The rearrangement links TRBV11-1 to TRBJ2-3; D gene uncertain. The CDR3 sequence is 11 residues long. V shed 0 bases and J shed 5 bases, with 0 bases lying between them. Germline values: CDR1 SGHAT, CDR2 FQDESV (reference sequence). CDR3 amino acids: CASSLADTQYF. Here the CDR3 DNA reads TGTGCCAGCAGCTTAGCAGATACGCAGTATTTT.